Shown below are 30 T cell receptor beta chains from a single sample sequenced in a study of blood T cells in healthy people across ages (dated by TCRdb to about 2015). Library construction relied on 5' RACE. A second roughly 7 to 11 cycle PCR used a sample-barcoded 5' primer and a J-beta primer mix. TCRdb itself trimmed the public reads at Q25 with fastp, ran MiXCR and retained productive beta chains. Duplicate CDR3 protein sequences are folded into a single record with the most common DNA and genes. The sample includes 1.5 million to 2 million distinct CDR3 sequences, with roughly two fifths observed a single time. The top ten clones comprise more than 20% of the sample. Sequenced sample: blood. These receptor sequences come from a human donor in good health.

V usage is TRBV18 and J usage is TRBJ2-1; 10 bases agree with TRBD2. The CDR3 spans 17 residues. The V segment lost 3 bases and the J segment 3 bases; nucleotides outside the gene matches: 8. CDR1 KGHSH and CDR2 LQKENI come from the germline V gene. The CDR3 region is CASSPVSSGGIYNEQFF. The CDR3 nucleotides read TGTGCCAGCTCACCGGTATCTAGCGGGGGAATCTACAATGAGCAGTTCTTC. The full variable domain, rest sourced from reference TRBV18 and TRBJ2-1, is NAGVMQNPRHLVRRRGQEARLRCSPMKGHSHVYWYRQLPEEGLKFMVYLQKENIIDESGMPKERFSAEFPKEGPSILRIQQVVRGDSAAYFCASSPVSSGGIYNEQFFGPGTRLTVL.

This rearrangement joins TRBV6-1 to TRBJ1-2; TRBD1 aligns across 7 bases. CDR1 and CDR2 (germline): MNHNS, SASEGT. The CDR3 is 14 amino acids. V was pared by 6 bases and J by 8 bases, with 12 bases of the junction left unmatched. CDR3 in DNA: TGTGCCAGCAGATCGCCCCCGGGACAGTTAGGCTACACCTTC. Its protein product is CASRSPPGQLGYTF.

This clonotype came up a few times. V usage is TRBV4-3 and J usage is TRBJ2-1; either TRBD1 or TRBD2 may supply D (5 bases each). Germline V gene lookup returns CDR1 LGHNA and CDR2 YSLEER. V was shortened by 0 bases and J by 3 bases, with 12 bases between the two germline ends. There are 16 residues in the CDR3. CDR3 loop: CASSQEAGTGYNEQFF. In DNA, the CDR3 is TGCGCCAGCAGCCAAGAGGCAGGGACGGGCTACAATGAGCAGTTCTTC.

Only a few counts were recorded for this clonotype. The CDR3 nucleotides read TGTGCCAGCAGTTCCCTGGGGTGGGGCAACACTGAAGCTTTCTTT. Amino acids: CASSSLGWGNTEAFF. The chain employs TRBV12-3 or TRBV12-4 and TRBJ1-1; D may be TRBD1 (5 bases). Deletions cut 4 bases from V and 2 bases from J, with 14 bases between. CDR3 length equals 15 residues.

The genes are TRBV19 and TRBJ1-1; the D gene is possibly TRBD1 (5 bases). Looked up from germline, CDR1 is LNHDA and CDR2 is SQIVND (reference sequence). CDR3 length: 14 amino acids. V was cut by 10 bases and J by 3 bases, with 18 bases left in between. The CDR3: CATVKIRGDTEAFF. The CDR3, as DNA: TGTGCCACAGTAAAAATCCGAGGGGACACTGAAGCTTTCTTT.

The rearrangement links TRBV6-6 to TRBJ1-1, with TRBD1 matching over 7 bases. V was clipped by 7 bases and J by 1 base; unmatched bases: 9. Germline values: CDR1 MNHNY, CDR2 SVGAGI (reference sequence). This CDR3 region has 15 residues. Here the CDR3 DNA reads TGTGCCAGCAACACATTTCAGGGGGGGAACACTGAAGCTTTCTTT. It is translated as CASNTFQGGNTEAFF.

This clonotype was observed a handful of times. This chain uses TRBV4-1 with TRBJ1-5; D remains ambiguous. CDR3 length equals 15 residues. Germline loops: CDR1 MGHRA, CDR2 YSYEKL. The V end lost 2 bases, the J end lost 2 bases, and 10 bases lay between the germline ends. CDR3 bases: TGCGCCAGCAGCCAATCCCTTTGGGGCAATCAGCCCCAGCATTTT. Translated, it gives CASSQSLWGNQPQHF.

The rearrangement joins TRBV6-1 to TRBJ1-1; TRBD1 might be the D (5 bases). The germline gives CDR1 MNHNS, CDR2 SASEGT. Trimming cost V 3 bases and J 9 bases, with 14 bases left between them. This CDR3 region has 13 residues. CDR3 sequence (DNA): TGTGCCAGCAGTGATCTGACAGATAGTCAAGCTTTCTTT. It codes for CASSDLTDSQAFF.

The chain joins TRBV20-1 to TRBJ2-3, with 11 bases fitting TRBD1. The length of the CDR3 is 15 residues. Germline-derived CDR1 and CDR2 are DFQATT and SNEGSKA (reference sequence). V gave up 5 bases and J gave up 4 bases; unmatched junction bases: 8. The CDR3 is CSAARDRGVADTQYF. CDR3 nucleotide sequence: TGCAGTGCTGCCCGGGACAGGGGGGTGGCAGATACGCAGTATTTT.

The chain has TRBV4-3 and TRBJ2-1; D remains unclear. The CDR3 totals 15 residues. Germline CDR1 and CDR2: LGHNA and YSLEER. V was cut by 0 bases and J by 6 bases, with 12 bases left in between. The DNA of the CDR3 is TGCGCCAGCAGCCAAGACCCCAAGGTGGGCAATGAGCAGTTCTTC. As protein: CASSQDPKVGNEQFF.

A few counts support this clonotype. The chain combines TRBV20-1 with TRBJ2-7; 7 bases match TRBD1. Germline CDR1 DFQATT, CDR2 SNEGSKA (reference sequence). This CDR3 has 13 amino acids. With 4 bases clipped from V and 3 bases from J, the junction kept 6 bases outside the gene matches. Here the CDR3 reads CSATRDSGYEQYF. CDR3 coding DNA: TGCAGTGCTACCCGGGACAGTGGCTACGAGCAGTACTTC.

This chain connects TRBV7-6 to TRBJ2-5, with unresolved D. The CDR3 has 14 residues. Trimming removed 5 bases at V and 0 bases at J, with 10 bases between. Germline V gene lookup returns CDR1 SGHVS and CDR2 FNYEAQ. The DNA for the CDR3 is TGTGCCAGCAGCCCTACAGATTACCAAGAGACCCAGTACTTC. Translated: CASSPTDYQETQYF. The variable domain in full, with the rest retrieved from reference TRBV7-6 and TRBJ2-5, is GAGVSQSPRYKVTKRGQDVALRCDPISGHVSLYWYRQALGQGPEFLTYFNYEAQQDKSGLPNDRFSAERPEGSISTLTIQRTEQRDSAMYRCASSPTDYQETQYFGPGTRLLVL.

The V and J genes are TRBV4-3 and TRBJ2-1; D perhaps matches TRBD2 (6 bases). Germline assignment: CDR1 LGHNA and CDR2 YSLEER. This CDR3 has 15 residues. V was shortened by 0 bases and J by 8 bases, with 14 bases between the two germline ends. The CDR3 is CASSQETGRMYEQFF. Written as DNA, the CDR3 is TGCGCCAGCAGCCAAGAAACGGGGAGGATGTATGAGCAGTTCTTC.

With respect to this clonotype: A much more abundant neighbour one base away suggests this may be a read error. The chain has TRBV7-2 and TRBJ1-2; D is uncertain. Germline values: CDR1 SGHTA, CDR2 FQGNSA. This CDR3 has 13 residues. The CDR3 coding sequence is TGTGCCAGCAGCTTAGATGAGTACTATGGCCACACCTTC. It codes for CASSLDEYYGHTF.

The genes are TRBV7-2 and TRBJ2-4; 7 bases agree with TRBD2. V lost 5 bases, J lost 10 bases, and 11 bases stayed unmatched. The CDR3 contains 14 residues. Germline CDR1 and CDR2: SGHTA and FQGNSA. CDR3 sequence: CASSPRAGYEIQYF. CDR3 DNA sequence: TGTGCCAGCAGCCCTCGAGCGGGGTATGAGATTCAGTACTTC.

The chain is built from TRBV6-6 and TRBJ1-1, with D possibly being TRBD1 (6 bases). CDR3 length: 13 residues. Trimming removed 0 bases at V and 7 bases at J, with 9 bases between. Germline V lookup: CDR1 MNHNY, CDR2 SVGAGI (reference sequence). Here the CDR3 DNA reads TGTGCCAGCAGTTACTCCAGACAGGATGAAGCTTTCTTT. It is translated as CASSYSRQDEAFF.

The chain is built from TRBV14 and TRBJ2-2, with D perhaps matching TRBD1 (6 bases). V was pared by 2 bases and J by 3 bases, with 19 bases between. The CDR3 consists of 18 residues. Germline values: CDR1 SGHDN, CDR2 FVKESK. The CDR3 reads CASSQLKAGTPYTGELFF. CDR3 sequence (DNA): TGTGCCAGCAGCCAACTTAAAGCCGGGACACCCTACACCGGGGAGCTGTTTTTT.

Note on this clonotype: A clone one base away is much larger, so this may be a read error. CDR3: CASSAGTGIYGYTF. CDR3 bases: TGTGCCAGCTCTGCCGGGACAGGGATCTATGGCTACACCTTC. The rearrangement uses TRBV18 and TRBJ1-2; TRBD1 matches 9 bases. CDR1 is KGHSH and CDR2 is LQKENI in the germline V gene. This CDR3 comprises 14 residues. V shed 6 bases and J 4 bases; nucleotides not matched to a gene: 6.

About this clonotype: A much more abundant neighbour one base away suggests this may be a read error. The chain uses TRBV7-3 and TRBJ2-4; 9 bases agree with TRBD2. The CDR3 spans 12 residues. J lost 14 bases, V lost 5 bases, and 7 bases had no gene match. Germline V CDR1 and CDR2: SGHTA, FQGTGA. CDR3 loop: CASSQAGGAKYF. The CDR3 DNA follows: TGTGCCAGCAGCCAAGCGGGGGGCGCGAAGTACTTC.

This rearrangement joins TRBV13 to TRBJ2-7; no clear D gene. The CDR3 is 15 amino acids. V lost 5 bases, J lost 7 bases, and 21 bases lay in between. The germline V gene encodes CDR1 PRHDT and CDR2 FYEKMQ (reference sequence). As DNA, the CDR3 is TGTGCCAGCAGCATAGAACCGGGTGCGCCGAGGGAGCAGTACTTC. Protein sequence: CASSIEPGAPREQYF.

Comments on this clonotype: At one boundary the junction diverges from the germline segment, which might be a read error. The chain recombines TRBV7-2 with TRBJ1-2; D gene uncertain. The CDR3 consists of 14 residues. CDR1 SGHTA and CDR2 FQGNSA come from the germline V gene. The CDR3 loop reads CAGSLDLGNYGYTF. DNA for the CDR3: TGTGCCGGCAGCTTAGATCTAGGGAACTATGGCTACACCTTC.

The chain uses TRBV4-3 and TRBJ2-7; tentatively, D is TRBD2 (6 bases). Per the germline V gene, CDR1 is LGHNA and CDR2 is YSLEER. The CDR3 length is 16 residues. V was pared by 1 base and J by 3 bases, with 16 bases between. The CDR3 is CASSQGLGLPIYEQYF. In nucleotides, the CDR3 is TGCGCCAGCAGCCAAGGGTTGGGACTTCCAATCTACGAGCAGTACTTC.

This clonotype was detected only a few times. The V and J genes are TRBV5-1 and TRBJ1-1, with 9 bases fitting TRBD1. V lost 4 bases and J lost 5; bases outside the gene matches: 6. CDR1 and CDR2 (germline): SGHRS, YFSETQ. The CDR3 consists of 14 residues. The CDR3 nucleotides read TGCGCCAGCAGCCATGGACAGGGGCGGACTGAAGCTTTCTTT. It is translated as CASSHGQGRTEAFF.

This clonotype was seen only once. The V gene is TRBV7-3, the J gene TRBJ2-3; D gene ambiguous. Germline CDR1 SGHTA, CDR2 FQGTGA. Trimming removed 4 bases from V and 7 bases from J, with 12 bases in between. CDR3 length: 13 residues. The CDR3 DNA reads as TGTGCCAGCAGCTCAACTCGGCGTCATACGCAGTATTTT. It specifies CASSSTRRHTQYF.

The V and J genes are TRBV20-1 and TRBJ1-2; 7 nucleotides align to TRBD1. With 0 bases clipped from V and 1 base from J, the junction kept 8 bases outside the gene matches. CDR3 length: 16 residues. Germline V gene data show CDR1 as DFQATT and CDR2 as SNEGSKA (reference sequence). The CDR3 nucleotides read TGCAGTGCTAGAGATAAGGGACAGCCGTTTAACTATGGCTACACCTTC. Its protein product is CSARDKGQPFNYGYTF.

The chain combines TRBV15 with TRBJ2-3; TRBD2 might be the D (5 bases). CDR3 length equals 17 residues. CDR1 is LNHNV, CDR2 YYDKDF, per germline (reference sequence). V was trimmed by 2 bases and J by 1 base, leaving 16 bases between them. CDR3 sequence reads: CATSRSPSRVGTDTQYF. The CDR3 DNA sequence: TGTGCCACCAGCAGAAGTCCTAGCCGGGTAGGCACAGATACGCAGTATTTT.

This chain links TRBV9 with TRBJ1-6, with D perhaps matching TRBD1 (6 bases). V dropped 1 base and J dropped 10 bases, with 12 bases sitting between them. Germline V gene lookup returns CDR1 SGDLS and CDR2 YYNGEE. There are 14 residues in the CDR3. The CDR3, as DNA: TGTGCCAGCAGCGTAAGGAGGGGGGACTCACCCCTCCACTTT. Translation: CASSVRRGDSPLHF.

This clonotype was detected only a few times. This sequence joins TRBV20-1 and TRBJ2-4; D unresolved. Germline V gene sequence: CDR1 DFQATT, CDR2 SNEGSKA (reference sequence). This CDR3 spans 13 amino acids. Trimming removed 3 bases at V and 3 bases at J, with 9 bases between. CDR3 in amino acids: CSASEVFKNIQYF. The CDR3 coding sequence is TGCAGTGCTAGCGAAGTATTCAAAAACATTCAGTACTTC.

The rearrangement uses TRBV20-1 and TRBJ1-2; 7 nucleotides match TRBD1. Germline CDR1 and CDR2: DFQATT and SNEGSKA (reference sequence). V dropped 4 bases and J dropped 3; count of bases not matched to a gene: 5. The CDR3 runs 13 residues. The CDR3 DNA follows: TGCAGTGCTACCCACGACAGGGACTATGGCTACACCTTC. As protein: CSATHDRDYGYTF.

This clonotype was observed a handful of times. The rearrangement joins TRBV29-1 to TRBJ2-1, with D perhaps matching TRBD2 (6 bases). Trimming cost V 6 bases and J 3 bases, with 12 bases left between them. The CDR3 consists of 13 residues. Germline CDR1 is SQVTM and CDR2 is ANQGSEA. CDR3 DNA: TGCAGCGTCGCCGGGGGTGACTACAATGAGCAGTTCTTC. Amino acid sequence: CSVAGGDYNEQFF.